The 23 T cell receptor beta chains listed next were all sequenced from one sample in a study of blood T cells in healthy people across ages. The second PCR ran about 6 to 12 cycles with a sample-barcoded 5' primer and J-beta primers. TCRdb itself ran the 5' RACE reads through MiXCR, one entry per CDR3 protein. Counted here are over 600,000 distinct CDR3 sequences, around three fifths occurring once; the ten biggest clones make up around a quarter. Sequencing used blood. Source of these receptors: a man in his forties in good health.

This clonotype has more than one count but fewer than ten. J is TRBJ2-7 and V is TRBV7-2; D possibly uses TRBD1 or TRBD2 (5 bases each). V shed 4 bases and J shed 6 bases, with 16 bases lying between them. Germline V gene lookup returns CDR1 SGHTA and CDR2 FQGNSA. The CDR3 runs 14 residues. This CDR3 is CASSSGPRFIEQYF. The DNA of the CDR3 is TGTGCCAGCAGCTCGGGACCGCGCTTTATCGAGCAGTACTTC. The complete variable domain, with remaining parts taken from reference TRBV7-2 and TRBJ2-7, reads GAGVSQSPSNKVTEKGKDVELRCDPISGHTALYWYRQSLGQGLEFLIYFQGNSAPDKSGLPSDRFSAERTGGSVSTLTIQRTQQEDSAVYLCASSSGPRFIEQYFGPGTRLTVT.

This rearrangement joins TRBV28 to TRBJ1-3, with D tentatively TRBD1 (5 bases). CDR1 and CDR2 (germline): MDHEN, SYDVKM. The length of the CDR3 is 15 residues. V was clipped by 7 bases and J by 2 bases, with 15 bases between them. CDR3 bases: TGTGCCAGCATATCCGAGGAGGGGACTGGAAACACCATATATTTT. This gives the protein CASISEEGTGNTIYF.

The chain uses TRBV10-3 and TRBJ1-1; weak D call: TRBD1 (5 bases). The CDR3 runs 13 residues. Germline CDR1 ENHRY, CDR2 SYGVKD. V was clipped by 7 bases and J by 4 bases, with 13 bases between them. The CDR3 loop reads CAITRGEATEAFF. The CDR3 bases are TGTGCCATCACGCGAGGGGAAGCCACTGAAGCTTTCTTT.

There are a few counts of this clonotype. CDR3 in amino acids: CASSPGWNTEAFF. The CDR3 DNA follows: TGTGCCAGCTCGCCCGGGTGGAACACTGAAGCTTTCTTT. The rearrangement uses TRBV18 and TRBJ1-1; D remains ambiguous. Germline loops: CDR1 KGHSH, CDR2 LQKENI. The CDR3 loop spans 13 amino acids. Trimming pared 6 bases from V and 1 base from J, leaving 9 bases between.

This clonotype appeared many times. This chain joins TRBV20-1 and TRBJ2-7; 8 bases line up with TRBD2. Trimming at V came to 3 bases and at J to 2 bases, leaving 9 bases not matched to a gene. There are 15 residues in the CDR3. Germline CDR1 is DFQATT and CDR2 is SNEGSKA (reference sequence). The CDR3 DNA follows: TGCAGTGCTAGTGCCGCTCCGGGAGGGACCTACGAGCAGTACTTC. It encodes CSASAAPGGTYEQYF.

The chain carries TRBV28 and TRBJ2-5; no clear D gene. The CDR3 has 14 residues. The ends were cut back, 6 bases at V and 4 bases at J, with 15 bases in the middle. Looked up from germline, CDR1 is MDHEN and CDR2 is SYDVKM. For the CDR3, the DNA is TGTGCCAGCAGGAGTATGAGTGGCGGAGAGACCCAGTACTTC. Protein sequence: CASRSMSGGETQYF.

The V gene is TRBV6-1, the J gene TRBJ2-1, with D uncertain. The closer fit of TRBJ2-7 to the DNA end suggests the J call may be wrong. CDR1 and CDR2 (germline): MNHNS, SASEGT. This CDR3 is 12 amino acids long. Here the CDR3 reads CASSVSTYEQYF. CDR3 DNA: TGTGCCAGCAGCGTTTCCACCTACGAGCAGTACTTC.

This clonotype was picked up a small number of times. The DNA of the CDR3 is TGTGCCACCAGTGGTACTGCCGAGTGGTCAGATACGCAGTATTTT. It is translated as CATSGTAEWSDTQYF. The chain couples TRBV24-1 to TRBJ2-3, with unresolved D. Germline CDR1 and CDR2: KGHDR and SFDVKD. V gave up 5 bases and J gave up 4 bases, with 15 bases separating them. The CDR3 is 15 residues long.

This clonotype was seen a few times. The V call is TRBV15, the J call TRBJ2-5, with 10 positions matching TRBD2. CDR3 length: 20 residues. V shed 0 bases and J 3 bases; nucleotides not matched to a gene: 16. Germline values: CDR1 LNHNV, CDR2 YYDKDF (reference sequence). The CDR3 sequence: CATSRDEFARVGTSEETQYF. The CDR3 DNA follows: TGTGCCACCAGCAGAGATGAGTTTGCGAGGGTCGGGACTAGCGAAGAGACCCAGTACTTC.

This clonotype showed up just a few times. The V and J genes are TRBV6-5 and TRBJ2-7, with D unclear. CDR1 and CDR2 (germline): MNHEY, SVGAGI. V was clipped by 4 bases and J by 0 bases, with 16 bases between them. The CDR3 consists of 16 residues. For the CDR3, the DNA is TGTGCCAGCAGTTCCCGGCCTTGGCGTGACTCCTACGAGCAGTACTTC. It codes for CASSSRPWRDSYEQYF.

The table lists this clonotype with a few counts. This sequence joins TRBV7-6 and TRBJ1-5; D is unresolved. Germline CDR1 is SGHVS and CDR2 is FNYEAQ. The CDR3 totals 14 residues. V lost 3 bases and J lost 5, with 11 bases in between. Here the CDR3 DNA reads TGTGCCAGCAGCTTGCTCTCAACTCATCAGCCCCAGCATTTT. Amino acid sequence: CASSLLSTHQPQHF.

This rearrangement joins TRBV2 to TRBJ2-7; D is uncertain. Trimming removed 11 bases from V and 2 bases from J, with 10 bases in between. The CDR3 is made up of 11 amino acids. Germline lookup yields CDR1 SNHLY and CDR2 FYNNEI. The chain's CDR3 is CAGSTTYEQYF. The CDR3 nucleotides read TGTGCCGGTAGTACTACCTACGAGCAGTACTTC.

V is TRBV20-1 and J is TRBJ2-1; possibly TRBD2 for D (6 bases). V was pared by 0 bases and J by 8 bases, with 17 bases between. This CDR3 comprises 15 residues. Germline lookup yields CDR1 DFQATT and CDR2 SNEGSKA (reference sequence). The CDR3 DNA sequence: TGCAGTGCTAGAGATCAAAGAGGGACTGGGGATGAGCAGTTCTTC. Translating it yields CSARDQRGTGDEQFF.

Only one count was recorded for this clonotype. The chain has TRBV27 and TRBJ1-2; weak D call: TRBD1 (5 bases). CDR3 length: 13 residues. The germline CDR1 and CDR2 sequences are MNHEY and SMNVEV (reference sequence). The ends were cut back, 7 bases at V and 4 bases at J, with 13 bases in the middle. CDR3 sequence: CASMNIGGYGYTF. In DNA, the CDR3 is TGTGCCAGCATGAATATCGGGGGCTATGGCTACACCTTC.

This clonotype showed up just a few times. This sequence joins TRBV7-3 and TRBJ2-1; 10 bases fit TRBD2. Germline V gives CDR1 SGHTA, CDR2 FQGTGA. Trimming took 5 bases from V and 10 from J; bases not matched to a gene: 20. The CDR3 runs to 18 residues. CDR3 amino acids: CASSLIGRLAGVAGEQFF. For the CDR3, the DNA is TGTGCCAGCAGCCTAATCGGCCGCCTAGCGGGAGTTGCAGGCGAGCAGTTCTTC.

This clonotype was detected only a few times. This chain connects TRBV25-1 to TRBJ2-3; D is unresolved. The ends were cut back, 1 base at V and 4 bases at J, with 12 bases in the middle. Germline loops: CDR1 MGHDK, CDR2 SYGVNS. The CDR3 covers 15 residues. The CDR3 here is CASSEWGSLADTQYF. In DNA form, the CDR3 reads TGTGCCAGCAGTGAATGGGGTAGCTTGGCAGATACGCAGTATTTT.

This chain joins TRBV20-1 and TRBJ2-1; tentative D call: TRBD2 (5 bases). CDR1 DFQATT and CDR2 SNEGSKA come from the germline V gene (reference sequence). V lost 3 bases to trimming and J lost 0 bases, with 6 bases between them. The CDR3 totals 13 residues. The CDR3 loop reads CSASGDSYNEQFF. The DNA of the CDR3 is TGCAGTGCTAGCGGGGACTCCTACAATGAGCAGTTCTTC.

V is TRBV20-1 and J is TRBJ2-3; the match to TRBD2 covers 11 bases. Trimming took 7 bases from V and 3 from J; bases not matched to a gene: 6. The CDR3 spans 14 residues. CDR1 and CDR2 (germline): DFQATT, SNEGSKA (reference sequence). Here the CDR3 reads CSGGASGRTDTQYF. For the CDR3, the DNA is TGCAGTGGCGGGGCTAGCGGGAGGACAGATACGCAGTATTTT.

V is TRBV6-2 or TRBV6-3 and J is TRBJ2-5, with D perhaps being TRBD1 or TRBD2 (5 bases each). V was pared by 0 bases and J by 11 bases, with 19 bases between. Germline CDR1 reads MNHEY; CDR2 reads SVGEGT. The CDR3 sequence is 15 residues long. CDR3 DNA: TGTGCCAGCAGTTACTCGTCGGGGCCTGTTGGGGAGCAGTACTTC. This gives the protein CASSYSSGPVGEQYF.

The V and J genes are TRBV4-2 and TRBJ2-1; TRBD2 is a possible D gene (7 bases). The CDR3 is made up of 17 amino acids. V was pared by 3 bases and J by 6 bases, with 21 bases between. Germline V lookup: CDR1 LGHNA, CDR2 YNFKEQ. The CDR3 DNA reads TGTGCCAGCAGCCAGGCGACGAGCGGGACAATGGGCAATGAGCAGTTCTTC. This encodes CASSQATSGTMGNEQFF.

This clonotype was seen once. V is TRBV14 and J is TRBJ1-1; D is undetermined. The V gene lost 0 bases and the J gene lost 1 base, with 9 bases spanning the gap. Germline CDR1 SGHDN, CDR2 FVKESK. The CDR3 extends over 15 amino acids. CDR3 sequence: CASSQDFVRNTEAFF. CDR3 sequence (DNA): TGTGCCAGCAGCCAAGATTTTGTCAGGAACACTGAAGCTTTCTTT.

This clonotype was detected once. Possible read error: a much larger clone is one base away. The rearrangement uses TRBV24-1 and TRBJ2-5, with TRBD2 matching 7 bases. This CDR3 has 15 amino acids. The V and J ends lost 4 bases and 4 bases, in that order; junction bases with no gene match: 8. CDR1 KGHDR and CDR2 SFDVKD come from the germline V gene. The CDR3 DNA follows: TGTGCCACCAGTGAGGAGCGGGACGCCCGAGAGACCCAGTACTTC. This translates into CATSEERDARETQYF.

This clonotype was picked up one time. The chain employs TRBV3-1 and TRBJ2-1; the D gene could be TRBD1 or TRBD2 (7 bases each). The CDR3 runs to 14 residues. Trimming removed 4 bases at V and 10 bases at J, with 17 bases between. From germline, CDR1 is LGHDT and CDR2 YNNKEL (reference sequence). CDR3 region: CASSRQGGKGEQFF. CDR3 nucleotide sequence: TGTGCCAGCAGCCGCCAGGGGGGGAAGGGCGAGCAGTTCTTC.